Sequencing of this TCR beta chain was carried out in a study of T-cell memory formation after mild COVID-19. Overall study results and limits: Specificity for SARS-CoV-2 was not confirmed among the second-wave clones peaking on day 37. Prior to infection, memory already included some responding clones, suggesting cross-reactive memory joined.

Germline CDR1 and CDR2: SGHRS and YFSETQ. The CDR3 covers 14 residues. The germline V and J ends were trimmed by 3 bases and 1 base, with 10 bases remaining between them. Each CDR3 protein is one row after TCRdb ran MiXCR on the 5' RACE reads. The sample consists of hundreds of thousands of distinct CDR3 sequences, 25% of them appearing once. Comment on this clonotype: What it recognizes is unknown.

This TCR was recovered from an adult woman who had mild COVID-19 (a few samples of this study predate the infection). Cell type and time point are not known. The sample comprised PBMCs or a T cell subset sorted from them (not recorded which). The V call is TRBV5-1, the J call TRBJ1-1, with D possibly matching TRBD1 (5 bases). CDR3 nucleotides: TGCGCCAGCAGCTGGTCGGGGGGGAACACTGAAGCTTTCTTT. Residues: CASSWSGGNTEAFF. Together with reference TRBV5-1 and TRBJ1-1, the CDR3 gives the full variable domain: KAGVTQTPRYLIKTRGQQVTLSCSPISGHRSVSWYQQTPGQGLQFLFEYFSETQRNKGNFPGRFSGRQFSNSRSEMNVSTLELGDSALYLCASSWSGGNTEAFFGQGTRLTVV.